This T cell receptor (beta chain) was recorded in a study of blood T cell repertoires in COVID-19. In the study overall: Researchers got acute and convalescent COVID-19 samples from the United States, Italy and Spain.

In the source study's methods: Estimated nucleated cell counts came from reference gene primer amplification. Clones were sequenced by immunoSEQ multiplex PCR, and TCRdb holds only the in-frame ones, with some missing. V, J and clone size derive from that table, while D and trimming were established from the DNA sequence. The sample shows 90,000 to 140,000 clones, 85% of them seen only once. J gave up 6 bases and V 5 bases, and 3 bases lay outside the gene matches. Per germline, CDR1 MNHEY and CDR2 SMNVEV (reference sequence). The CDR3 is made up of 13 amino acids. The rearrangement joins TRBV27 to TRBJ2-2; 7 bases fit TRBD1. This sequence was found in a man over 45 with acute or convalescent COVID-19. Specimen: peripheral blood. The CDR3 loop reads CASSTQGSGELFF. The CDR3 DNA follows: TGTGCCAGCAGTACACAGGGGTCCGGGGAGCTGTTTTTT.